The 27 T cell receptor beta chains listed next were all sequenced from one sample in a study of T cells after somatic rescue of genetic block (dated by TCRdb to 2020 to 2021). Receptors were amplified or captured by the immunoSEQ multiplex PCR assay. TCRdb obtained this table from immuneACCESS and retained in-frame rearrangements with V and J assigned. These tables miss some clones; where compared with another copy, unresolved V genes account for less than half of the shortfall, and the remainder is unexplained. This sample holds approximately 67,000 clones; 92% were observed only once. The leading ten clones occupy less than 3.5% of the sample. What was sequenced was peripheral blood mononuclear cells (PBMCs). These receptors came from a man aged 40-50 years.

This rearrangement joins TRBV19 to TRBJ1-5; D perhaps matches TRBD1 (5 bases). Germline lookup yields CDR1 LNHDA and CDR2 SQIVND (reference sequence). This CDR3 spans 16 amino acids. V was trimmed by 10 bases and J by 2 bases, leaving 21 bases between them. The CDR3 DNA follows: TGTGCCACCAAGGTTGGGTTAGGCAGGGGCAATCAGCCCCAGCATTTT. The encoded protein is CATKVGLGRGNQPQHF. Together with reference TRBV19 and TRBJ1-5, the CDR3 gives the full variable domain: DGGITQSPKYLFRKEGQNVTLSCEQNLNHDAMYWYRQDPGQGLRLIYYSQIVNDFQKGDIAEGYSVSREKKESFPLTVTSAQKNPTAFYLCATKVGLGRGNQPQHFGDGTRLSIL.

This chain uses TRBV6-5 with TRBJ1-2; possibly TRBD1 for D (5 bases). Germline CDR1 and CDR2: MNHEY and SVGAGI. The V end was cut by 0 bases, the J end by 4 bases, with 12 bases between. This CDR3 is 15 amino acids long. CDR3 bases: TGTGCCAGCAGTTACTCGGTGCAGGGCCTCTATGGCTACACCTTC. This sequence encodes CASSYSVQGLYGYTF.

This chain uses TRBV15 with TRBJ1-4; 7 bases agree with TRBD1. CDR3 length: 16 amino acids. Looked up from germline, CDR1 is LNHNV and CDR2 is YYDKDF (reference sequence). With V trimmed by 0 bases and J by 5 bases, 6 bases remained unmatched. CDR3 protein: CATSRDGTGVNEKLFF. Written as DNA, the CDR3 is TGTGCCACCAGCAGAGACGGAACAGGGGTGAATGAAAAACTGTTTTTT.

This chain links TRBV25-1 with TRBJ1-4, with D possibly TRBD1 on 6 matching bases. The germline CDR1 and CDR2 sequences are MGHDK and SYGVNS. V dropped 6 bases and J dropped 5 bases, with 16 bases sitting between them. This CDR3 contains 15 residues. The CDR3 coding sequence is TGTGCCAGCAGGGGGGGCTCCGGGTTCAATGAAAAACTGTTTTTT. It translates to CASRGGSGFNEKLFF.

V and J are TRBV5-4 and TRBJ1-2; 12 positions agree with TRBD1. Per the germline V gene, CDR1 is SGHNT and CDR2 is YYREEE (reference sequence). Trimming took 4 bases from V and 8 from J; bases not matched to a gene: 3. The CDR3 sequence is 13 residues long. The CDR3 coding sequence is TGTGCCAGCAGCGGGACAGGGGGCGAGGGCTACACCTTC. Encoded protein: CASSGTGGEGYTF.

The chain couples TRBV7-9 to TRBJ1-2; D perhaps matches TRBD1 (6 bases). The CDR3 loop spans 14 amino acids. Germline V lookup: CDR1 SEHNR, CDR2 FQNEAQ (reference sequence). The V end was cut by 5 bases, the J end by 4 bases, with 14 bases between. CDR3 bases: TGTGCCAGCAGCGCCCGGGACAACTTCTATGGCTACACCTTC. Residues: CASSARDNFYGYTF.

The sample holds one count of this clone. V usage is TRBV6-4 and J usage is TRBJ1-5; D unresolved. Trimming removed 5 bases from V and 7 bases from J, with 12 bases in between. Germline CDR1 reads MRHNA; CDR2 reads SNTAGT. CDR3 size: 13 residues. The CDR3 here is CASSFAGMQPQHF. CDR3 coding DNA: TGTGCCAGCAGTTTTGCGGGTATGCAGCCCCAGCATTTT.

The CDR3 is CASRPGGTGTYNEQFF. The CDR3 DNA follows: TGTGCCAGCAGACCAGGAGGGACTGGGACCTACAATGAGCAGTTCTTC. The V call is TRBV7-9, the J call TRBJ2-1; weak D call: TRBD2 (6 bases). Trimming removed 6 bases from V and 2 bases from J, with 17 bases in between. This CDR3 is built from 16 residues. Germline-derived CDR1 and CDR2 are SEHNR and FQNEAQ (reference sequence).

This clone is a singleton in its sample. V and J are TRBV6-1 and TRBJ2-5; D not certain. There are 15 residues in the CDR3. Trimming left V 8 bases short and J 1 base short, with 17 bases between. Germline assignment: CDR1 MNHNS and CDR2 SASEGT. CDR3 coding DNA: TGTGCCAGCGGACCTACAGATACCCGCCAAGAGACCCAGTACTTC. This gives the protein CASGPTDTRQETQYF.

This chain connects TRBV29-1 to TRBJ2-1, with unresolved D. This CDR3 is built from 13 residues. Trimming removed 5 bases from V and 4 bases from J, with 12 bases in between. The germline gives CDR1 SQVTM, CDR2 ANQGSEA. CDR3 protein: CSVRELAYNEQFF. CDR3 DNA: TGCAGCGTTCGAGAGTTGGCATACAATGAGCAGTTCTTC.

The chain uses TRBV28 and TRBJ2-1; D remains ambiguous. The germline V gene has CDR1 MDHEN and CDR2 SYDVKM. CDR3 length equals 12 residues. Trimming shortened V by 6 bases and J by 7 bases, and 10 bases separated the two germline ends. CDR3 protein: CASSETPNEQFF. The DNA of the CDR3 is TGTGCCAGCAGCGAAACCCCTAATGAGCAGTTCTTC.

The chain couples TRBV7-6 to TRBJ2-3; no clear D gene. V was cut by 5 bases and J by 2 bases, with 11 bases left in between. In germline, CDR1 is SGHVS, CDR2 FNYEAQ. There are 14 residues in the CDR3. CDR3 in DNA: TGTGCCAGCAGCGTTAAAGGGTTCACAGATACGCAGTATTTT. Encoded protein: CASSVKGFTDTQYF. The full variable domain, its missing parts supplied by reference TRBV7-6 and TRBJ2-3, is GAGVSQSPRYKVTKRGQDVALRCDPISGHVSLYWYRQALGQGPEFLTYFNYEAQQDKSGLPNDRFSAERPEGSISTLTIQRTEQRDSAMYRCASSVKGFTDTQYFGPGTRLTVL.

The chain has TRBV13 and TRBJ2-7, with a possible D match to TRBD1 (6 bases). CDR3 length: 11 amino acids. Trimming removed 5 bases at V and 4 bases at J, with 6 bases between. Germline-derived CDR1 and CDR2 are PRHDT and FYEKMQ (reference sequence). CDR3 region: CASSRGYEQYF. The DNA for the CDR3 is TGTGCCAGCAGCAGGGGGTACGAGCAGTACTTC.

The genes are TRBV6-5 and TRBJ2-1; D possibly corresponds to TRBD2 (6 bases). Trimming shortened V by 6 bases and J by 2 bases, and 8 bases separated the two germline ends. CDR1 and CDR2 (germline): MNHEY, SVGAGI. The CDR3 is made up of 13 amino acids. CDR3 DNA sequence: TGTGCCAGCAGCCCGGGGGCCTACAATGAGCAGTTCTTC. It encodes CASSPGAYNEQFF.

This chain joins TRBV7-8 and TRBJ2-1; the D is unclear. The CDR3 runs to 13 residues. The ends were cut back, 5 bases at V and 10 bases at J, with 15 bases in the middle. Germline CDR1 SGHVS, CDR2 FQNEAQ. For the CDR3, the DNA is TGTGCCAGCAGCCACCAACGTAGCAGCGAGCAGTTCTTC. Protein product: CASSHQRSSEQFF.

The rearrangement joins TRBV5-4 to TRBJ2-2; 7 bases align to TRBD1. The germline V gene has CDR1 SGHNT and CDR2 YYREEE (reference sequence). The CDR3 covers 15 residues. The trim removed 2 bases at V and 5 bases at J, leaving 6 bases unmatched. The DNA of the CDR3 is TGTGCCAGCAGCTTATACAGGGGCGGAACCGGGGAGCTGTTTTTT. Residues: CASSLYRGGTGELFF.

V and J are TRBV20-1 and TRBJ2-3; no clear D. The CDR3 consists of 10 residues. Trimming removed 4 bases from V and 14 bases from J, with 13 bases in between. Germline values: CDR1 DFQATT, CDR2 SNEGSKA (reference sequence). The CDR3 coding sequence is TGCAGTGCTAAAACGGACCTCCCGTATTTT. It translates to CSAKTDLPYF.

This clone appeared once. This rearrangement joins TRBV6-5 to TRBJ2-7; 10 nucleotides line up with TRBD1. Losses at the gene ends were 6 bases for V and 6 bases for J; bases not matched to a gene: 5. Germline assignment: CDR1 MNHEY and CDR2 SVGAGI. The length of the CDR3 is 13 residues. CDR3 coding DNA: TGTGCCAGCAGAGACAGGGGGCTTGGCGAGCAGTACTTC. Translated, it gives CASRDRGLGEQYF.

The chain joins TRBV10-3 to TRBJ2-3; 12 nucleotides line up with TRBD2. Germline V lookup: CDR1 ENHRY, CDR2 SYGVKD. This CDR3 has 14 amino acids. Trimming cost V 6 bases and J 5 bases; bases outside gene matches: 3. CDR3 nucleotide sequence: TGTGCCATCAGCCCTAGCGGGGGGGTAGATACGCAGTATTTT. Translation gives CAISPSGGVDTQYF.

This chain uses TRBV27 with TRBJ2-1; 9 bases are shared with TRBD1. The CDR3 is made up of 16 amino acids. V lost 6 bases and J lost 6; bases outside the gene matches: 12. CDR1 and CDR2 (germline): MNHEY, SMNVEV (reference sequence). This CDR3 reads CASSGRDRGVFNEQFF. DNA for the CDR3: TGTGCCAGCAGCGGCCGCGACAGGGGGGTCTTCAATGAGCAGTTCTTC.

J is TRBJ2-3 and V is TRBV4-1; the D is unclear. The V and J ends lost 4 bases and 4 bases respectively, with 9 bases between them. The CDR3 is made up of 13 amino acids. Germline V CDR1 and CDR2: MGHRA, YSYEKL. The CDR3 protein is CASSRRVADTQYF. The CDR3 DNA follows: TGCGCCAGCAGCCGGCGAGTGGCAGATACGCAGTATTTT.

This chain joins TRBV9 and TRBJ2-1, with D hard to call. Deletions cut 7 bases from V and 6 bases from J, with 20 bases between. CDR1 is SGDLS, CDR2 YYNGEE, per germline. The CDR3 extends over 15 amino acids. Written as DNA, the CDR3 is TGTGCCAGCCTGGCCTTTATCGTATCCCCCAATGAGCAGTTCTTC. This codes for CASLAFIVSPNEQFF. The full variable domain, with the rest looked up from reference TRBV9 and TRBJ2-1, is DSGVTQTPKHLITATGQRVTLRCSPRSGDLSVYWYQQSLDQGLQFLIQYYNGEERAKGNILERFSAQQFPDLHSELNLSSLELGDSALYFCASLAFIVSPNEQFFGPGTRLTVL.

This clone has more than one count but fewer than ten. The chain uses TRBV2 and TRBJ2-1; the match to TRBD1 covers 8 bases. J lost 7 bases, V lost 6 bases, and 2 bases had no gene match. Germline values: CDR1 SNHLY, CDR2 FYNNEI. There are 12 residues in the CDR3. The CDR3 spells CASRGQGNEQFF. The CDR3 nucleotides are TGTGCCAGCAGAGGACAGGGTAATGAGCAGTTCTTC.

The count of this clone is one. The chain recombines TRBV15 with TRBJ2-7, with D perhaps given as TRBD1 or TRBD2 (6 bases each). The CDR3 loop spans 14 amino acids. Trimming shortened V by 4 bases and J by 4 bases, and 14 bases separated the two germline ends. Germline CDR1 and CDR2: LNHNV and YYDKDF (reference sequence). CDR3 bases: TGTGCCACCAGCAAGGGGGGTCGGGCATACGAGCAGTACTTC. It specifies CATSKGGRAYEQYF.

This clone was counted a single time. The CDR3 reads CASSLPLYEQYF. CDR3 nucleotides: TGTGCCAGCAGCTTACCCCTCTACGAGCAGTACTTC. V usage is TRBV7-2 and J usage is TRBJ2-7; D unclear. The CDR3 loop spans 12 amino acids. Per the germline V gene, CDR1 is SGHTA and CDR2 is FQGNSA. Trimming pared 2 bases from V and 3 bases from J, leaving 5 bases between.

This clone has a handful of counts. The rearrangement uses TRBV5-4 and TRBJ1-1, with D possibly being TRBD1 (5 bases). The CDR3 has 15 amino acids. From germline, CDR1 is SGHNT and CDR2 YYREEE (reference sequence). The V gene lost 0 bases and the J gene lost 2 bases, with 11 bases spanning the gap. CDR3 in DNA: TGTGCCAGCAGCTTGGATGGGACGGGAAACACTGAAGCTTTCTTT. Encoded protein: CASSLDGTGNTEAFF.

This clone was detected only a few times. The gene calls are TRBV9 and TRBJ2-3, with 11 bases aligning to TRBD2. After removal of 0 bases from V and 4 bases from J, the junction contained 10 bases not matched to a gene. Germline CDR1 SGDLS, CDR2 YYNGEE. The CDR3 sequence is 18 residues long. CDR3 protein: CASSVVASGRTRSDTQYF. Here the CDR3 DNA reads TGTGCCAGCAGCGTAGTGGCTAGCGGGAGGACTAGGTCAGATACGCAGTATTTT.